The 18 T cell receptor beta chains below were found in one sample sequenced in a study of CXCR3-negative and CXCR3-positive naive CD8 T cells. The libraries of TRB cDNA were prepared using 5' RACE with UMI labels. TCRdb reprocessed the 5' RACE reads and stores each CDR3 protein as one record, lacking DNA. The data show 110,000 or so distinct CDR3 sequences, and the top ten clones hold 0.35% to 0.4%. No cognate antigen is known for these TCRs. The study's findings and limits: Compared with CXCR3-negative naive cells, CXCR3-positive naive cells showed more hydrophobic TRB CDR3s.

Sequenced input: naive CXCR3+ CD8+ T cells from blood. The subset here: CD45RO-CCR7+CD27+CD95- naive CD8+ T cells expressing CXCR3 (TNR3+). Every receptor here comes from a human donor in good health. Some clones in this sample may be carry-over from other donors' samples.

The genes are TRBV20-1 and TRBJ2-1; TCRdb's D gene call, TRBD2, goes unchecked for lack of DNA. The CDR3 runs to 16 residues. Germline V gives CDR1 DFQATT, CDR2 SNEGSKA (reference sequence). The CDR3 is CSARSGLAGNHNEQFF.

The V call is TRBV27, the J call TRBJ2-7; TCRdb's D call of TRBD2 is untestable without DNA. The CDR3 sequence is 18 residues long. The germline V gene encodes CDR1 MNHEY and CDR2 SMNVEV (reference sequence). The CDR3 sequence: CASSLWGAPGGRNYEQYF.

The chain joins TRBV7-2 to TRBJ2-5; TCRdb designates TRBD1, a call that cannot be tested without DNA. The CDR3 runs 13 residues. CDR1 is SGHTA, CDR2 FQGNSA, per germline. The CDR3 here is CASSLVSSETQYF.

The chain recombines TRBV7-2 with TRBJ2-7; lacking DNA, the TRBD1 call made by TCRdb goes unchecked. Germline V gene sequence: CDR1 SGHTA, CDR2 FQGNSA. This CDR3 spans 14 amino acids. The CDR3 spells CASSKGLYYYEQYF.

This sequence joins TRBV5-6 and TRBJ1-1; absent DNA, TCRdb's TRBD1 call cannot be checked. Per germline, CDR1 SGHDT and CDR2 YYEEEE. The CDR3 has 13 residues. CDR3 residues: CASSFHTGNEAFF.

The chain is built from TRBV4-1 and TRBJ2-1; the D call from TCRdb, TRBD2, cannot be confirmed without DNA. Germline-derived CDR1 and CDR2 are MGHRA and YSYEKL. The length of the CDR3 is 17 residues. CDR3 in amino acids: CASSQLSSGGAYNEQFF.

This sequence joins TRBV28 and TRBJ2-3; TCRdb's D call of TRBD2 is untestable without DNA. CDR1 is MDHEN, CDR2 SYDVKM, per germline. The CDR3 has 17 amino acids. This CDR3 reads CASSSGKVAGVPDTQYF.

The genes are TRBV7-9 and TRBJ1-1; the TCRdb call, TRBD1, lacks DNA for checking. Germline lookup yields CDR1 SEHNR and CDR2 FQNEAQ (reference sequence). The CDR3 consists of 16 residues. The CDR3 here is CASSYLGQGMNTEAFF. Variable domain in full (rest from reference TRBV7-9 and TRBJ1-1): DTGVSQNPRHKITKRGQNVTFRCDPISEHNRLYWYRQTLGQGPEFLTYFQNEAQLEKSRLLSDRFSAERPKGSFSTLEIQRTEQGDSAMYLCASSYLGQGMNTEAFFGQGTRLTVV.

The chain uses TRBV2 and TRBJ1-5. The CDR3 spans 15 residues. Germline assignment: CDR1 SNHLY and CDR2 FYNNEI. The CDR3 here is CASSPSSYSNQPQHF. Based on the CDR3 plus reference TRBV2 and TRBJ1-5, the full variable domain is EPEVTQTPSHQVTQMGQEVILRCVPISNHLYFYWYRQILGQKVEFLVSFYNNEISEKSEIFDDQFSVERPDGSNFTLKIRSTKLEDSAMYFCASSPSSYSNQPQHFGDGTRLSIL.

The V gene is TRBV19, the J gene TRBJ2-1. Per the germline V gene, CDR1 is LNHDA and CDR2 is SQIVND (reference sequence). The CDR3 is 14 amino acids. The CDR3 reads CASTGFGFGNEQFF.

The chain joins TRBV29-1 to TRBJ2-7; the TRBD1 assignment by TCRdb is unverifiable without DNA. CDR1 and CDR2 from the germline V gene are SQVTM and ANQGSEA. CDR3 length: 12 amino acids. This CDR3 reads CSATGTVAEQYF.

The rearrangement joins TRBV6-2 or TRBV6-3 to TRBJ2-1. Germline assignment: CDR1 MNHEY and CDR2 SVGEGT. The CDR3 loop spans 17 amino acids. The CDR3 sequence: CASSYSEHGSSYNEQFF.

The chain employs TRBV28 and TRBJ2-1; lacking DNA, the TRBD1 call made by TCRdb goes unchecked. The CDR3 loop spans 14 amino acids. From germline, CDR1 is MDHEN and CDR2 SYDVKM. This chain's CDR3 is CASSLGSGGDEQFF.

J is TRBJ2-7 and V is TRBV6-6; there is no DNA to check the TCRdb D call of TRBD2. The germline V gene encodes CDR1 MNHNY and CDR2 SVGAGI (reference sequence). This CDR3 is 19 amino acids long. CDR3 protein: CASSYSGLAGIPPPYEQYF.

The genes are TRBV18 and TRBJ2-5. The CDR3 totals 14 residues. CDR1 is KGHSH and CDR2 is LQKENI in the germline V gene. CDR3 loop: CASSPPMSQETQYF.

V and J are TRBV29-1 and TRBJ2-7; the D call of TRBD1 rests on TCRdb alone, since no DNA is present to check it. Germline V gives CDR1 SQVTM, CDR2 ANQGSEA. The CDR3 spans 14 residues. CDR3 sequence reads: CSVGTGTRSYEQYF.

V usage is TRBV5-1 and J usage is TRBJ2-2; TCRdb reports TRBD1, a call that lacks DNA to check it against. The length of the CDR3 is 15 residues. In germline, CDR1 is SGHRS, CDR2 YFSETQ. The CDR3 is CASDTGTVAPGELFF.

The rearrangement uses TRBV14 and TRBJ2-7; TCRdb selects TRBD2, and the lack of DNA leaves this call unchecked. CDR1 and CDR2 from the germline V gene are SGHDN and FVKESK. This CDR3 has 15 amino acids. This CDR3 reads CASSQDGSYIYEQYF.